A selection of T cell receptor beta chains follows, all from one sample in a study of T cell responses to AZD1222 COVID-19 vaccine. The table came from immunoSEQ multiplex PCR; TCRdb's copy has only in-frame clones and leaves some out. Of 120,000 or so clones in the sample, roughly 90% were seen once. This specimen was peripheral blood, taken on day 0 of AZD1222 vaccination. These receptors came from an adult in good health. The CDR3 runs from the conserved cysteine through the conserved F or W. The D gene is left open where the match is weak. Rows give clone size only sometimes, using once, few, many, or a class for an expanded clone.

>TRBJ1-1|TRBV7-9|NA|NA
TGTGCCAGCAGCTTAAGTTCTGGCACTGAAGCTTTCTTT
CASSLSSGTEAFF
>TRBJ1-1|TRBV5-1|NA|NA
TGCGCCAGCAGCCCCAGTATGAACACTGAAGCTTTCTTT
CASSPSMNTEAFF
>TRBJ1-2|TRBV11-2|NA|few
TGTGCCAGCAGCTTTAACAGCAACTATGGCTACACCTTC
CASSFNSNYGYTF
>TRBJ2-7|TRBV15|TRBD1|NA
TGTGCCACCAGCAGAGCCCGGACGGGGACAGGGAAAAACGAGCAGTACTTC
CATSRARTGTGKNEQYF
>TRBJ2-3|TRBV12-3/TRBV12-4|NA|NA
TGTGCCAGCAGCCGTTCTTTCGGGGATACGCAGTATTTT
CASSRSFGDTQYF
>TRBJ1-1|TRBV5-6|NA|NA
TGTGCCAGCAGCTTGCAGCCAGGGGCCCGCATTGAAGCTTTCTTT
CASSLQPGARIEAFF
>TRBJ1-1|TRBV25-1|NA|NA
TGTGCCAGCAGTGAGCGGGGGCCTATGAACACTGAAGCTTTCTTT
CASSERGPMNTEAFF
>TRBJ1-2|TRBV10-3|TRBD1|NA
TGTGCCATCAGTACTGACAGGGTGTATGGCTACACCTTC
CAISTDRVYGYTF
>TRBJ1-2|TRBV7-8|NA|NA
TGTGCCAGCAGCTTAGGTACCTATGGCTACACCTTC
CASSLGTYGYTF
>TRBJ1-2|TRBV4-2|NA|NA
TGTGCCAGCAGCCAGGATCGTGACTATGGCTACACCTTC
CASSQDRDYGYTF
>TRBJ2-2|TRBV27|NA|NA
TGTGCCAGCAGCATACAGGGAAGGGGGGAGCTGTTTTTT
CASSIQGRGELFF
>TRBJ2-7|TRBV5-5|TRBD1|NA
TGTGCCAGCAGCTTGTCCGGGACAGCCTCCTACGAGCAGTACTTC
CASSLSGTASYEQYF
>TRBJ1-1|TRBV12-3/TRBV12-4|NA|NA
TGTGCCAGCAGCCCATATCAAGGCACTGAAGCTTTCTTT
CASSPYQGTEAFF
>TRBJ2-2|TRBV7-2|NA|NA
TGTGCCAGCAGCCTAACTCCGGGCCTCCCCACCGGGGAGCTGTTTTTT
CASSLTPGLPTGELFF
>TRBJ1-2|TRBV4-1|NA|NA
TGCGCCAGCAGCCACGACAGTGCCTATGGCTACACCTTC
CASSHDSAYGYTF
>TRBJ1-2|TRBV24-1|TRBD1|NA
TGTGCCACCAGTGATTCTCGACAGGGCAACTATGGCTACACCTTC
CATSDSRQGNYGYTF
>TRBJ1-1|TRBV5-1|TRBD1|NA
TGCGCCAGCAGCTCACAGGGGATTACTGAAGCTTTCTTT
CASSSQGITEAFF
>TRBJ2-2|TRBV5-1|NA|few
TGCGCCAGCAGCAGCCAACCACCCACCGGGGAGCTGTTTTTT
CASSSQPPTGELFF
>TRBJ1-3|TRBV9|TRBD1|NA
TGTGCCAGCAGCGTAGGGGGGACAGGGGTAAACACCATATATTTT
CASSVGGTGVNTIYF
>TRBJ1-5|TRBV19|NA|NA
TGTGCCAGTAGTATAGCAGGGGTCCCAGCGCCCCAGCATTTT
CASSIAGVPAPQHF
>TRBJ1-3|TRBV5-1|TRBD1|once
TGCGCCAGCAGCTCCGGGACAGGGAGTGGAAACACCATATATTTT
CASSSGTGSGNTIYF
>TRBJ1-2|TRBV7-6|TRBD1|NA
TGTGCCAGCAGCTTAGATACAGGGGGCGACTATGGCTACACCTTC
CASSLDTGGDYGYTF
>TRBJ1-4|TRBV20-1|NA|NA
TGCAGTGCTAGTGGTGACAGACTGTTTTTT
CSASGDRLFF
>TRBJ2-1|TRBV12-3/TRBV12-4|TRBD2|NA
TGTGCCAGCAGTTTACCGGTAGCGGGAGAGCAGTTCTTC
CASSLPVAGEQFF
>TRBJ2-1|TRBV6-6|TRBD2|NA
TGTGCCAGCAGCAAGGGACTAGCGGCCCTGGGTGAGCAGTTCTTC
CASSKGLAALGEQFF
>TRBJ1-1|TRBV19|NA|NA
TGTGCCAGTAGTATTTCCGGGGGCAGTGAAGCTTTCTTT
CASSISGGSEAFF
>TRBJ2-1|TRBV7-2|NA|NA
TGTGCCAGCAGCTTGCCTTATAGGAGGAACAATGAGCAGTTCTTC
CASSLPYRRNNEQFF
>TRBJ1-1|TRBV19|NA|few
TGTGCCAGTAGTATAGATCGGGACACTGAAGCTTTCTTT
CASSIDRDTEAFF
>TRBJ1-1|TRBV9|TRBD1|NA
TGTGCCAGCAGCGTACCGACAGGGGGCTTCGGCACTGAAGCTTTCTTT
CASSVPTGGFGTEAFF
>TRBJ1-3|TRBV19|NA|NA
TGTGCCAGTAACCTCGGCGGCTCTGGAAACACCATATATTTT
CASNLGGSGNTIYF
>TRBJ2-1|TRBV30|NA|NA
TGTGCCTGGAGTTTTATGAGCTCCTACAATGAGCAGTTCTTC
CAWSFMSSYNEQFF
>TRBJ1-1|TRBV11-2|NA|NA
TGTGCCAGTAGGGGGGGAAGGGGGAACACTGAAGCTTTCTTT
CASRGGRGNTEAFF
>TRBJ1-6|TRBV6-1|TRBD1|NA
TGTGCCAGCAGTGAACTCAGGGGGGGAGAGTCACCCCTCCACTTT
CASSELRGGESPLHF
>TRBJ2-1|TRBV9|TRBD2|NA
TGTGCCAGCAGCCCTCAGGGGACTAGCGGGAGAAACGTGAAGAATGAGCAGTTCTTC
CASSPQGTSGRNVKNEQFF
>TRBJ2-7|TRBV6-6|TRBD2|NA
TGTGCCAGCAGCGCCACTAGCGGGCAAACCTACGAGCAGTACTTC
CASSATSGQTYEQYF
>TRBJ2-6|TRBV2|NA|many
TGTGCCCTACAGCAGCTCGGGGCCAACGTCCTGACTTTC
CALQQLGANVLTF
>TRBJ2-1|TRBV5-1|TRBD1|NA
TGCGCCAGCAGCTTGGCTGCCGGTAGACCGTCTGAAGGGGGCGGGTTTGAGCAGTTCTTC
CASSLAAGRPSEGGGFEQFF
>TRBJ1-2|TRBV9|TRBD1|NA
TGTGCCAGCAGCCCTCATCCACAGGGGCTTAACTATGGCTACACCTTC
CASSPHPQGLNYGYTF
>TRBJ1-1|TRBV19|TRBD1|few
TGTGCCAGTAGTACAGGGGGCGTGGGGAACACTGAAGCTTTCTTT
CASSTGGVGNTEAFF
>TRBJ2-2|TRBV19|NA|once
TGTGCCAGTAGTATAGATAGAACTCGCGGGGAGCTGTTTTTT
CASSIDRTRGELFF
>TRBJ2-7|TRBV7-9|NA|NA
TGTGCCAGCAGCTTACCGGGCCCCCCTTCGGAGCAGTACTTC
CASSLPGPPSEQYF
>TRBJ1-2|TRBV3-1/TRBV3-2|NA|NA
TGTGCCAGCAGCCAAGGGGTACTCGGGACTTCCGGCTACACCTTC
CASSQGVLGTSGYTF
>TRBJ1-2|TRBV5-6|NA|NA
TGTGCCAGCAGCTCATACTCACCTAACTATGGCTACACCTTC
CASSSYSPNYGYTF
>TRBJ2-1|TRBV27|NA|NA
TGTGCCAGCAGTCTCGGGAGCTCCTACAATGAGCAGTTCTTC
CASSLGSSYNEQFF
>TRBJ1-5|TRBV30|NA|NA
TGTGCCTGGAGTGGAGCCTCGATCCCCCAGCATTTT
CAWSGASIPQHF
>TRBJ2-1|TRBV29-1|NA|NA
TGCAGCGTTGAAGCGGACAATAGCAATGAGCAGTTCTTC
CSVEADNSNEQFF